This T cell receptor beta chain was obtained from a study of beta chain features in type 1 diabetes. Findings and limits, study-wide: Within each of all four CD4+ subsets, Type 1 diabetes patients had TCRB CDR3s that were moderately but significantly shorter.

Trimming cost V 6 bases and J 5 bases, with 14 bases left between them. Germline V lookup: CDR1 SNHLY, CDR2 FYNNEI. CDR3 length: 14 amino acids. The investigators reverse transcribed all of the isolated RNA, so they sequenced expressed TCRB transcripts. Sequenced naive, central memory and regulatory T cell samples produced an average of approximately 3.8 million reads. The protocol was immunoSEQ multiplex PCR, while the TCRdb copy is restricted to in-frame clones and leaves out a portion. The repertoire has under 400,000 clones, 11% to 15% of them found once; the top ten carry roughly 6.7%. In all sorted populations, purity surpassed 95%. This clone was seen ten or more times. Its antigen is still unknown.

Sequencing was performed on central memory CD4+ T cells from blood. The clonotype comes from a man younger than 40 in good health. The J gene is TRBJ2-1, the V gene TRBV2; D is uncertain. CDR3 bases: TGTGCCAGCAGCCAGAGAGCAGGAGACAATGAGCAGTTCTTC. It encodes CASSQRAGDNEQFF.